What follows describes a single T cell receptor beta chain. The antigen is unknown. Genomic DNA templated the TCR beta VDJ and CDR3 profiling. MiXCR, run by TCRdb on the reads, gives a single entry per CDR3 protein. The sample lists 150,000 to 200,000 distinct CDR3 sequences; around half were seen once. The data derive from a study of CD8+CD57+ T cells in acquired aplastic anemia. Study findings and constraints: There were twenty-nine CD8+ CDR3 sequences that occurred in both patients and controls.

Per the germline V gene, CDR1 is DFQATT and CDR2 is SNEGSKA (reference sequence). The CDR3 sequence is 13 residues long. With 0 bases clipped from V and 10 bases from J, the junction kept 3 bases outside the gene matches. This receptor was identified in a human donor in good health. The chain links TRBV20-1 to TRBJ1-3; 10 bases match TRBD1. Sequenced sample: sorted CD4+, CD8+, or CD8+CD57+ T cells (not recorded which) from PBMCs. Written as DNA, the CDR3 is TGCAGTGCTAGAGACCGGACAGGGGGGACCATATATTTT. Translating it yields CSARDRTGGTIYF.